This TCR beta chain was recovered during a study of blood T cell repertoires in COVID-19. Original handling: Estimated nucleated cell counts came from reference gene primer amplification. The assay was immunoSEQ multiplex PCR, and TCRdb's table has in-frame clones only and misses some. Clonal size and the V and J genes are those of that table, whereas D and trimming came from the DNA. The table shows roughly 80,000 clones, with about 83% occurring only once. V lost 4 bases to trimming and J lost 8 bases, with 14 bases between them. The CDR3 runs 14 residues. Germline CDR1 reads LGHNA; CDR2 reads YSLEER.

The specimen was peripheral blood. The clonotype originates from a woman aged 80 or older with active or convalescent COVID-19. The rearrangement links TRBV4-3 to TRBJ1-4, with D tentatively TRBD1 (5 bases). DNA of the CDR3: TGCGCCAGCAGCCTTGGGAGGGGCGTAGAAAAACTGTTTTTT. Translating gives CASSLGRGVEKLFF.